This entry features one TCR beta chain sequence. This sample is drawn from a study of OX40 agonist ivuxolimab in advanced cancers. Generated by immunoSEQ multiplex PCR, the TCRdb table keeps only in-frame clones and is missing some. This table holds 50,000 to 65,000 clones, around 90% found once. The clonotype comes from an adult with an advanced solid tumor such as melanoma, head and neck, liver or kidney cancer. The input for sequencing was CD4+ or CD8+ T cells sorted from blood, taken in a trial of the OX40 agonist ivuxolimab.

CDR3 in amino acids: CASSESRQGWNEQFF. The CDR3 DNA reads as TGCGCCAGCAGTGAGTCCCGACAGGGGTGGAATGAGCAGTTCTTC. V and J are TRBV10-1 and TRBJ2-1; TRBD1 aligns across 8 bases. The CDR3 has 15 residues. V lost 0 bases, J lost 7 bases, and 5 bases stayed unmatched. The germline CDR1 and CDR2 sequences are WNHNN and SYGVQD (reference sequence).